This T cell receptor beta chain was observed in a study of radiotherapy plus CTLA-4 blockade in lung cancer. Study summary: Objective responses were recorded in about a sixth of patients, with disease control recorded in 30% to 35%. Overall study findings and caveats: An expansion of tumor-derived TCR clones occurred in blood after radiotherapy plus ipilimumab. In blood, early T cell clone dynamics reportedly predicted response best, together with interferon-beta.

The method was immunoSEQ multiplex PCR; TCRdb's version includes in-frame clones alone and lacks a portion of them. The data contain 75,000 to 95,000 clones, less than 80% of them seen just once; the ten biggest clones take up 11% to 15%. On this clone: No antigen is known for it.

Those with chemo-refractory metastatic non-small-cell lung cancer were treated with focal radiation combined with CTLA-4 blockade using ipilimumab. This sequence originates from a human donor with non-small cell lung cancer that progressed on radiotherapy plus ipilimumab. The specimen comprised peripheral blood, sampled from a patient treated with radiotherapy plus ipilimumab.

CDR3 loop: CASSLPARGEKLFF. The CDR3 DNA is TGTGCCAGCAGTCTACCAGCGCGGGGGGAAAAACTGTTTTTT. The rearrangement uses TRBV28 and TRBJ1-4; possible D gene TRBD1, 5 bases. V dropped 5 bases and J dropped 8 bases, with 15 bases sitting between them. CDR3 length: 14 amino acids. Germline assignment: CDR1 MDHEN and CDR2 SYDVKM.